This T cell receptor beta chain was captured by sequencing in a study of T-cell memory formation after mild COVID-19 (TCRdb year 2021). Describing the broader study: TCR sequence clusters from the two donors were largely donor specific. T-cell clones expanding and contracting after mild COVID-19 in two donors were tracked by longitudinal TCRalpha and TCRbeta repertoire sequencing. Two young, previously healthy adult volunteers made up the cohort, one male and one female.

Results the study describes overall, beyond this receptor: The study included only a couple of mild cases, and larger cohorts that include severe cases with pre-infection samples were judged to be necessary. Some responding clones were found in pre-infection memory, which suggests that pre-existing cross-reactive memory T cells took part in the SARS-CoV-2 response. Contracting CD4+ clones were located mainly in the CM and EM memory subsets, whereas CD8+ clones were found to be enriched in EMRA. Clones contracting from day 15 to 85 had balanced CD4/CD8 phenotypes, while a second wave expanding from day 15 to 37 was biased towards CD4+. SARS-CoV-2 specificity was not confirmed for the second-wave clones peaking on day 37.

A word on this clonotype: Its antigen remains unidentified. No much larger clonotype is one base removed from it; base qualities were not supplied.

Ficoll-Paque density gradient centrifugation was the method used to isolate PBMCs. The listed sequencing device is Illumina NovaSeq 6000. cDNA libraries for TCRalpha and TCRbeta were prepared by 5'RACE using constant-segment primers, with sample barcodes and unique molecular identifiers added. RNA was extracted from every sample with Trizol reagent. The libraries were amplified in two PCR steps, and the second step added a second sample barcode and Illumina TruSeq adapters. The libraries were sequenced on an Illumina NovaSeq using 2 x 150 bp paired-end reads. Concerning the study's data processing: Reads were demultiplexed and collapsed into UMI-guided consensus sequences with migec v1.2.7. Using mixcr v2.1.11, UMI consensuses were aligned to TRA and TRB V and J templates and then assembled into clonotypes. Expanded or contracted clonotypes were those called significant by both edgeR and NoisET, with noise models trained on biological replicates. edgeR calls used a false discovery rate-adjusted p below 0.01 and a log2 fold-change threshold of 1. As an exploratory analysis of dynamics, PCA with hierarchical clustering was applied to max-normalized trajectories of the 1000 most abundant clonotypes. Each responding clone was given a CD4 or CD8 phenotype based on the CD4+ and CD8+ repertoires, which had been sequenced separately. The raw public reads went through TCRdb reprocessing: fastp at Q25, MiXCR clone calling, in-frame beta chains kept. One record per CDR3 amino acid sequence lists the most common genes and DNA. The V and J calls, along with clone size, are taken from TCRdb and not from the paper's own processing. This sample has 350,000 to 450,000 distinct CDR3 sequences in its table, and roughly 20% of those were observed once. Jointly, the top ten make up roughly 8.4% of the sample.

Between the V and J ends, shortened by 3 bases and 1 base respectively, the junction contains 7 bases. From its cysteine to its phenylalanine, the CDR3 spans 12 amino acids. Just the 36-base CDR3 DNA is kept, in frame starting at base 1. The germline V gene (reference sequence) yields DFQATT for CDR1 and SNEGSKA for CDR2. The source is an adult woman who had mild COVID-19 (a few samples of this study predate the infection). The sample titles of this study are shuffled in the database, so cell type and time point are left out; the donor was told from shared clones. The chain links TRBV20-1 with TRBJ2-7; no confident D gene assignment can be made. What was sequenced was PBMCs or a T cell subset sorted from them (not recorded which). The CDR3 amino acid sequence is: CSARPDSYEQYF. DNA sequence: TGCAGTGCTAGGCCTGATTCCTACGAGCAGTACTTC.